This T cell receptor (beta chain) was documented in a study of shared clonotypes between healthy human individuals. This CDR3 contains 14 residues. V lost 6 bases, J lost 0 bases, and 11 bases lay in between. Germline V CDR1 and CDR2: MDHEN, SYDVKM. When replicate PCRs were run on sorted subsets, they used 200 to 250 ng DNA, approximately 27,000 T cell genomes. The assay was immunoSEQ multiplex PCR, and TCRdb's table has in-frame clones only and misses some. The data show 1,500,000 or so clones, around 98.5% seen once. On this clone: Other nucleotide sequences in the sample specify the same CDR3.

This TCR derives from a man aged 25-45 years in good health. This chain connects TRBV28 to TRBJ1-1, with a weak D call TRBD1 (5 bases). The specimen was naive CD4+ T cells sorted from blood. Subset described: CD45RA+ positively selected. CDR3 sequence: CASSWGPLNTEAFF. As DNA, the CDR3 is TGTGCCAGCAGCTGGGGACCCCTGAACACTGAAGCTTTCTTT. The entire variable domain, with the rest obtained from reference TRBV28 and TRBJ1-1, is as follows: DVKVTQSSRYLVKRTGEKVFLECVQDMDHENMFWYRQDPGLGLRLIYFSYDVKMKEKGDIPEGYSVSREKKERFSLILESASTNQTSMYLCASSWGPLNTEAFFGQGTRLTVV.